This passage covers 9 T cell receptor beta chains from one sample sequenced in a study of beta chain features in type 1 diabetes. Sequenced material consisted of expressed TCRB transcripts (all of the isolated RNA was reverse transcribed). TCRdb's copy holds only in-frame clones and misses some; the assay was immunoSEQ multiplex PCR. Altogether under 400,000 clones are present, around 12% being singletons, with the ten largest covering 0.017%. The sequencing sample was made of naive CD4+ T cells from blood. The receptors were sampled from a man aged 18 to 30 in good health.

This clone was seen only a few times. The CDR3 sequence is CASSVARANIQYF. The CDR3 DNA reads TGTGCCAGCAGCGTAGCCAGGGCGAACATTCAGTACTTC. V usage is TRBV9 and J usage is TRBJ2-4; a possible D gene is TRBD1 (5 bases). The CDR3 length is 13 residues. Trimming stripped 0 bases from V and 7 bases from J, with 8 bases between. In germline, CDR1 is SGDLS, CDR2 YYNGEE.

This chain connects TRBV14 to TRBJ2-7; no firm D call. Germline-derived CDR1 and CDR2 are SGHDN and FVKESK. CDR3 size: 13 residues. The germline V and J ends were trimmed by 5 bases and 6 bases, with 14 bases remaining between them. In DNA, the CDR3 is TGTGCCAGCAGCTCCAGCAGGTTTAGCGAGCAGTACTTC. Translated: CASSSSRFSEQYF. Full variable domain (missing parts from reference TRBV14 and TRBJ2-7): EAGVTQFPSHSVIEKGQTVTLRCDPISGHDNLYWYRRVMGKEIKFLLHFVKESKQDESGMPNNRFLAERTGGTYSTLKVQPAELEDSGVYFCASSSSRFSEQYFGPGTRLTVT.

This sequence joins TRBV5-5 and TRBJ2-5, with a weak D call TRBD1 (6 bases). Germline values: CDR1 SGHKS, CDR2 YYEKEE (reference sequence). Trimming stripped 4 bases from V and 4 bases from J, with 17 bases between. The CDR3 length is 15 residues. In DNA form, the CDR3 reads TGTGCCAGCAGCCTGGGCTGGGGGCGCGGAGAGACCCAGTACTTC. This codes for CASSLGWGRGETQYF.

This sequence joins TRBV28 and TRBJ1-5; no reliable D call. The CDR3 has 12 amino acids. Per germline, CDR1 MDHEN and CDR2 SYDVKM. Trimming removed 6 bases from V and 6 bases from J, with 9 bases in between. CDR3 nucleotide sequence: TGTGCCAGCAGCCCCGTCGGTCAGCCCCAGCATTTT. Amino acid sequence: CASSPVGQPQHF.

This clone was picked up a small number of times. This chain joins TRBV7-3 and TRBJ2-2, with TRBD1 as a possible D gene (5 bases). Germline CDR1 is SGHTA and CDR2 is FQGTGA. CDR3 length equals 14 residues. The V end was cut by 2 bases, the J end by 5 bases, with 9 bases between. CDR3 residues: CASSLPQATGELFF. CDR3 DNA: TGTGCCAGCAGCTTACCACAGGCGACCGGGGAGCTGTTTTTT.

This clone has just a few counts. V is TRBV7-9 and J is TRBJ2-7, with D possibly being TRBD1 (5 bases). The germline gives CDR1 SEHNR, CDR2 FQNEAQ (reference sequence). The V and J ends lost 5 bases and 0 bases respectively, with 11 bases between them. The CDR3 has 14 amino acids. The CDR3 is CASSETALSYEQYF. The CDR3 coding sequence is TGTGCCAGCAGCGAGACAGCCCTCTCCTACGAGCAGTACTTC.

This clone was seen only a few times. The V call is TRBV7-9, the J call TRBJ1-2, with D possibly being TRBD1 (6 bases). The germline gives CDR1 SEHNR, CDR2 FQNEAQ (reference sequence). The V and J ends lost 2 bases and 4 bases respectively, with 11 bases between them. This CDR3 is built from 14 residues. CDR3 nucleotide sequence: TGTGCCAGCAGCTTATCAGGGGCGGGCTATGGCTACACCTTC. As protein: CASSLSGAGYGYTF. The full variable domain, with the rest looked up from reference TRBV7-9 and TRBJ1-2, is DTGVSQNPRHKITKRGQNVTFRCDPISEHNRLYWYRQTLGQGPEFLTYFQNEAQLEKSRLLSDRFSAERPKGSFSTLEIQRTEQGDSAMYLCASSLSGAGYGYTFGSGTRLTVV.

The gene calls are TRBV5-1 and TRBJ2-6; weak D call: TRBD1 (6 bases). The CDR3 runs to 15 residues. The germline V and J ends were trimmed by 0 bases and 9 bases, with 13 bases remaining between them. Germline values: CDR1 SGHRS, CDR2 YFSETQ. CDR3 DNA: TGCGCCAGCAGCTTGGCGCAGGGGCCAGGCAACGTCCTGACTTTC. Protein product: CASSLAQGPGNVLTF.

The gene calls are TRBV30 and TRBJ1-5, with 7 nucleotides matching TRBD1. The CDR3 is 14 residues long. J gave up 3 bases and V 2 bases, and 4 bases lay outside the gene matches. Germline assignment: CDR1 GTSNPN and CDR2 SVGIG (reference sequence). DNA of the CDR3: TGTGCCTGGAGTACAGGGGCCAACAATCAGCCCCAGCATTTT. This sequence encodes CAWSTGANNQPQHF. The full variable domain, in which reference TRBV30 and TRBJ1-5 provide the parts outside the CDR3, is SQTIHQWPATLVQPVGSPLSLECTVEGTSNPNLYWYRQAAGRGLQLLFYSVGIGQISSEVPQNLSASRPQDRQFILSSKKLLLSDSGFYLCAWSTGANNQPQHFGDGTRLSIL.